One sample yielded the 23 T cell receptor beta chains listed below, sequenced in a study of T cells in tuberculosis. Sequencing used immunoSEQ multiplex PCR; TCRdb keeps in-frame clones, though not all of them. This sample has over 35,000 clones; nearly 97% occur once, and the top ten carry roughly 3.6%. The sequenced sample consisted of PBMCs. The receptors were gathered from a donor aged 10-29 years with latent tuberculosis or without tuberculosis infection.

This sequence joins TRBV27 and TRBJ2-5; TRBD1 is a possible D gene (6 bases). Germline CDR1 and CDR2: MNHEY and SMNVEV (reference sequence). Trimming cost V 2 bases and J 1 base, with 8 bases left between them. The CDR3 sequence is 14 residues long. CDR3: CASSLQGLQETQYF. For the CDR3, the DNA is TGTGCCAGCAGTTTACAGGGGCTCCAAGAGACCCAGTACTTC.

The chain joins TRBV5-8 to TRBJ1-5; D is unclear. V was clipped by 0 bases and J by 3 bases, with 13 bases between them. Per germline, CDR1 SGHTS and CDR2 YDEGEE. The CDR3 covers 16 residues. The chain's CDR3 is CASSLAGTQVNQPQHF. The CDR3, as DNA: TGTGCCAGCAGCTTGGCGGGAACTCAAGTCAATCAGCCCCAGCATTTT.

This chain connects TRBV29-1 to TRBJ2-1; 9 bases are a match to TRBD2. V trimming: 2 bases; J trimming: 7 bases; junction bases outside the gene matches: 9. This CDR3 is 15 amino acids long. Germline V gene lookup returns CDR1 SQVTM and CDR2 ANQGSEA. CDR3 loop: CSVERKGLALNEQFF. CDR3 coding DNA: TGCAGCGTTGAAAGAAAGGGACTAGCTTTAAATGAGCAGTTCTTC.

The V call is TRBV5-1, the J call TRBJ2-7; D possibly corresponds to TRBD2 (6 bases). The CDR3 is 13 amino acids. The germline CDR1 and CDR2 sequences are SGHRS and YFSETQ. The V end was cut by 3 bases, the J end by 5 bases, with 12 bases between. CDR3 region: CASSSGDGHEQYF. In nucleotides, the CDR3 is TGCGCCAGCAGCTCGGGGGACGGCCACGAGCAGTACTTC. The whole variable domain, remainder taken from reference TRBV5-1 and TRBJ2-7, is KAGVTQTPRYLIKTRGQQVTLSCSPISGHRSVSWYQQTPGQGLQFLFEYFSETQRNKGNFPGRFSGRQFSNSRSEMNVSTLELGDSALYLCASSSGDGHEQYFGPGTRLTVT.

This chain uses TRBV30 with TRBJ1-4; possible D gene TRBD1, 6 bases. Germline V CDR1 and CDR2: GTSNPN, SVGIG (reference sequence). With 8 bases removed from V and 5 bases from J, the gap between germline ends came to 21 bases. CDR3 size: 15 residues. This chain's CDR3 is CATQALDSQNEKLFF. CDR3 nucleotide sequence: TGTGCCACCCAGGCCCTGGACAGCCAAAATGAAAAACTGTTTTTT.

J is TRBJ2-2 and V is TRBV27; 9 bases are shared with TRBD1. V gave up 6 bases and J gave up 1 base; unmatched junction bases: 3. This CDR3 contains 15 residues. CDR1 is MNHEY, CDR2 SMNVEV, per germline (reference sequence). In nucleotides, the CDR3 is TGTGCCAGCAGGAAGGGACAGGGGAACACCGGGGAGCTGTTTTTT. Its translation: CASRKGQGNTGELFF.

The chain links TRBV2 to TRBJ2-7; 11 positions agree with TRBD1. Germline V CDR1 and CDR2: SNHLY, FYNNEI. V lost 7 bases and J lost 6; bases outside the gene matches: 8. The CDR3 length is 14 residues. In DNA, the CDR3 is TGTGCCAGCACCGACGGGGGACAGGGGGGCGAGCAGTACTTC. This gives the protein CASTDGGQGGEQYF. Full variable domain (missing parts from reference TRBV2 and TRBJ2-7): EPEVTQTPSHQVTQMGQEVILRCVPISNHLYFYWYRQILGQKVEFLVSFYNNEISEKSEIFDDQFSVERPDGSNFTLKIRSTKLEDSAMYFCASTDGGQGGEQYFGPGTRLTVT.

As to this clone: An end of the junction differs from the germline gene, which may be a read error. The chain combines TRBV7-7 with TRBJ2-1, with TRBD2 identical over 8 bases. The CDR3 runs 18 residues. From germline, CDR1 is SSHAT and CDR2 FNYEAQ (reference sequence). The CDR3 spells CASSLASGGLPSYNEQFF. The CDR3 DNA reads TGTGCTAGCAGCTTAGCCAGCGGGGGCCTCCCCTCCTACAATGAGCAGTTCTTC. Full variable domain (remainder filled in from reference TRBV7-7 and TRBJ2-1): GAGVSQSPRYKVTKRGQDVTLRCDPISSHATLYWYQQALGQGPEFLTYFNYEAQPDKSGLPSDRFSAERPEGSISTLTIQRTEQRDSAMYRCASSLASGGLPSYNEQFFGPGTRLTVL.

V and J are TRBV4-2 and TRBJ1-2; the match to TRBD1 covers 7 bases. Germline V gene sequence: CDR1 LGHNA, CDR2 YNFKEQ. This CDR3 is built from 14 residues. The V and J ends lost 1 base and 1 base, in that order; junction bases with no gene match: 0. CDR3 region: CASSQGDSNYGYTF. DNA of the CDR3: TGTGCCAGCAGCCAAGGGGACAGTAACTATGGCTACACCTTC.

This chain uses TRBV6-5 with TRBJ2-7; 9 bases map to TRBD1. Germline V gene data show CDR1 as MNHEY and CDR2 as SVGAGI. V lost 5 bases, J lost 4 bases, and 6 bases stayed unmatched. CDR3 length equals 14 residues. Here the CDR3 DNA reads TGTGCCAGCAGTGAAGTGACAGGGGGGTACGAGCAGTACTTC. Translation: CASSEVTGGYEQYF.

This clone was observed a single time. This sequence joins TRBV9 and TRBJ1-6; possible D gene TRBD1, 6 bases. The germline V and J ends were trimmed by 3 bases and 8 bases, with 15 bases remaining between them. The CDR3 extends over 15 amino acids. Germline assignment: CDR1 SGDLS and CDR2 YYNGEE. The CDR3 DNA reads as TGTGCCAGCAGCGAGGGGGACCTCTTTGATTCACCCCTCCACTTT. It encodes CASSEGDLFDSPLHF.

This clone has just one count. This chain joins TRBV19 and TRBJ2-3; weak D call: TRBD1 (6 bases). In germline, CDR1 is LNHDA, CDR2 SQIVND (reference sequence). Trimming took off 6 bases at V and 0 bases at J, with 13 bases between the two ends. This CDR3 is built from 15 residues. For the CDR3, the DNA is TGTGCCAGTAGCACCGACAGGACTAGCACAGATACGCAGTATTTT. Protein product: CASSTDRTSTDTQYF. Using reference TRBV19 and TRBJ2-3 for the parts outside the CDR3, the full variable domain is DGGITQSPKYLFRKEGQNVTLSCEQNLNHDAMYWYRQDPGQGLRLIYYSQIVNDFQKGDIAEGYSVSREKKESFPLTVTSAQKNPTAFYLCASSTDRTSTDTQYFGPGTRLTVL.

V gene TRBV11-3 combines with J gene TRBJ2-7; TRBD1 is a possible D gene (6 bases). This CDR3 spans 14 amino acids. Germline loops: CDR1 SGHNT, CDR2 YENEEA. The V gene lost 1 base and the J gene lost 5 bases, with 12 bases spanning the gap. CDR3 residues: CASSLAQGYDEQYF. CDR3 nucleotides: TGTGCCAGCAGCTTAGCACAGGGTTACGACGAGCAGTACTTC.

The chain links TRBV9 to TRBJ1-6, with D uncertain. The CDR3 has 18 residues. In germline, CDR1 is SGDLS, CDR2 YYNGEE. V gave up 3 bases and J gave up 5 bases, with 21 bases separating them. CDR3 residues: CASSGGPTGIGHNSPLHF. In DNA form, the CDR3 reads TGTGCCAGCAGCGGAGGCCCCACCGGGATCGGGCATAATTCACCCCTCCACTTT. Full variable domain (rest looked up from reference TRBV9 and TRBJ1-6): DSGVTQTPKHLITATGQRVTLRCSPRSGDLSVYWYQQSLDQGLQFLIQYYNGEERAKGNILERFSAQQFPDLHSELNLSSLELGDSALYFCASSGGPTGIGHNSPLHFGNGTRLTVT.

This sequence joins TRBV6-1 and TRBJ2-1, with D possibly being TRBD1 (5 bases). Per the germline V gene, CDR1 is MNHNS and CDR2 is SASEGT. V was shortened by 4 bases and J by 10 bases, with 23 bases between the two germline ends. The CDR3 is made up of 16 amino acids. CDR3 DNA: TGTGCCAGCAGTGCTCGGAATATGGGGCCTACTTTGGAGCAGTTCTTC. Protein: CASSARNMGPTLEQFF.

The chain employs TRBV30 and TRBJ1-6, with TRBD1 as a possible D gene (5 bases). Looked up from germline, CDR1 is GTSNPN and CDR2 is SVGIG (reference sequence). Trimming left V 0 bases short and J 7 bases short, with 13 bases between. CDR3 length equals 15 residues. CDR3 in amino acids: CAWSVARGSNSPLHF. The DNA of the CDR3 is TGTGCCTGGAGTGTAGCCCGGGGGTCCAATTCACCCCTCCACTTT.

The chain links TRBV28 to TRBJ1-2; D unresolved. CDR1 is MDHEN and CDR2 is SYDVKM in the germline V gene. Trimming removed 5 bases at V and 7 bases at J, with 20 bases between. This CDR3 is built from 15 residues. The CDR3 sequence: CASSALPRAQRGYTF. CDR3 DNA: TGTGCCAGCAGTGCCTTGCCGAGGGCCCAGCGTGGCTACACCTTC.

The genes are TRBV5-6 and TRBJ2-7; D perhaps matches TRBD1 (5 bases). This CDR3 comprises 14 residues. Trimming cost V 0 bases and J 6 bases, with 13 bases left between them. Germline CDR1 SGHDT, CDR2 YYEEEE. CDR3 loop: CASSLGALGAEQYF. CDR3 in DNA: TGTGCCAGCAGCTTGGGGGCTCTTGGGGCCGAGCAGTACTTC.

This rearrangement joins TRBV2 to TRBJ2-1; 15 nucleotides match TRBD2. V shed 8 bases and J 0 bases; nucleotides not matched to a gene: 8. The CDR3 has 18 amino acids. The germline V gene encodes CDR1 SNHLY and CDR2 FYNNEI. The CDR3 bases are TGTGCCAGCGTGGCGGGACTAGCGGGGGGCAGCTCCTACAATGAGCAGTTCTTC. Translating it yields CASVAGLAGGSSYNEQFF.

The chain couples TRBV5-1 to TRBJ1-1; D uncertain. The ends were cut back, 4 bases at V and 1 base at J, with 14 bases in the middle. The CDR3 is 15 amino acids. In germline, CDR1 is SGHRS, CDR2 YFSETQ. CDR3 nucleotides: TGCGCCAGCAGCCCCGTTTCGGTCGCGAACACTGAAGCTTTCTTT. Its translation is CASSPVSVANTEAFF.

The chain links TRBV29-1 to TRBJ2-7; 7 nucleotides match TRBD1. V was clipped by 1 base and J by 2 bases; unmatched bases: 5. Germline-derived CDR1 and CDR2 are SQVTM and ANQGSEA. The CDR3 length is 14 residues. This CDR3 reads CSVEGQGLAYEQYF. CDR3 nucleotide sequence: TGCAGCGTTGAAGGACAGGGCCTAGCCTACGAGCAGTACTTC.

This clone appeared a single time. This rearrangement joins TRBV25-1 to TRBJ2-2; D remains unclear. The V gene's germline CDR1 is MGHDK and CDR2 SYGVNS. This CDR3 region has 16 residues. Trimming took 1 base from V and 6 from J, leaving 15 bases between them. DNA for the CDR3: TGTGCCAGCAGTGAATCTGGCGGCGCGGCACCCGGGGAGCTGTTTTTT. Translating it yields CASSESGGAAPGELFF.

This clone was seen just once. The rearrangement links TRBV7-9 to TRBJ1-5; TRBD1 is a possible D gene (6 bases). V lost 4 bases and J 0 bases, leaving 16 bases between the germline ends. Germline V gene sequence: CDR1 SEHNR, CDR2 FQNEAQ (reference sequence). CDR3 length: 17 residues. This CDR3 is CASSSYSGTLSNQPQHF. The CDR3 coding sequence is TGTGCCAGCAGCTCTTACTCCGGGACACTTAGCAATCAGCCCCAGCATTTT.